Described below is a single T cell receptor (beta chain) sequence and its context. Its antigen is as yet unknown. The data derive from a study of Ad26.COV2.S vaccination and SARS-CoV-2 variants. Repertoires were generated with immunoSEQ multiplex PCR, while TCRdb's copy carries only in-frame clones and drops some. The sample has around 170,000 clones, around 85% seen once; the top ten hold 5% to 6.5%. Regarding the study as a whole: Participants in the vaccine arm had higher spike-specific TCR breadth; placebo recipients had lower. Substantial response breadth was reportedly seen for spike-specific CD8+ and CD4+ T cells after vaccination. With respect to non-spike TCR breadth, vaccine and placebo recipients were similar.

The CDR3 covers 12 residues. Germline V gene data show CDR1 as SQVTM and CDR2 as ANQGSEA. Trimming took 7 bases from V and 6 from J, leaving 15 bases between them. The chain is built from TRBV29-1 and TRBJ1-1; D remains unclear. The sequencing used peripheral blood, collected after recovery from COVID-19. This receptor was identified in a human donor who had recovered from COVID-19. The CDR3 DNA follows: TGCAGCGCGACACCTCAGCACGCTGAAGCTTTCTTT. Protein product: CSATPQHAEAFF.